Here is one T cell receptor (beta chain) with its context. The antigen remains undetermined. The data belong to a study of shared clonotypes between healthy human individuals. Profiled with immunoSEQ multiplex PCR; TCRdb holds only in-frame clones, not every one. Counted here are 1.6 million or so clones, 98% to 99% occurring once; the ten biggest clones make up about 0.35%. All donors were Caucasian adults living in Nashville, Tennessee. Investigators divided CD4+ cells into CD45RA+ naive and CD45RA-negative memory subsets. Study outcomes and limitations: Rarefaction revealed incomplete sorted-subset sequencing despite large depth.

The length of the CDR3 is 15 residues. V shed 5 bases, J shed 5 bases, and the junction held 11 bases outside the gene matches. Germline V gene lookup returns CDR1 MDHEN and CDR2 SYDVKM. The sample consisted of naive CD4+ T cells sorted from blood. Described subset: CD45RA+ positively selected. The chain is built from TRBV28 and TRBJ2-7, with 8 bases identical to TRBD2. The receptor's source is a man aged 30-40 years in good health. The chain's CDR3 is CASSHAGTRFDEQYF. Here the CDR3 DNA reads TGTGCCAGCAGTCACGCCGGGACTAGATTCGACGAGCAGTACTTC.